The entry below describes one T cell receptor beta chain. Its antigen is not known. The Oncomine TCR Beta short-read assay sequenced DNA from cultured CD4+ T cells. Genomic DNA extraction was carried out from cultured CD4+ T cells. TCRdb passed the PCR reads through MiXCR, listing each CDR3 protein once. The sample has roughly 9,000 distinct CDR3 sequences, around 33% seen once. With 5 bases removed from V and 6 bases from J, the gap between germline ends came to 14 bases. The CDR3 covers 14 residues. Per the germline V gene, CDR1 is LNHDA and CDR2 is SQIVND (reference sequence). The data are from a study of vaccination and CD4 T cells after COVID-19. As for treatment: roughly 11-day PBMC culture with coronavirus spike peptide pools or control peptides (ViraFEST assay). Gathered ahead of the COVID-19 pandemic (2011-2018) were the CD4+ T cells of the unexposed donor. Under the ViraFEST approach, antigen-specific T cells were expanded with peptide pools and TCRs subsequently sequenced. A few million PBMCs per well were cultured with 7.5 to 10 IU/ml IL-2 and roughly 10 ug/ml peptide pools.

The J gene is TRBJ2-1, the V gene TRBV19; maybe TRBD1 (5 bases). Sequencing was carried out using CD4+ T cells from blood, cultured in vitro. The sequence was collected from a human donor in good health. The CDR3 bases are TGTGCCAGTAGTTCCCAGACAGCCCCCAATGAGCAGTTCTTC. Amino acids: CASSSQTAPNEQFF.